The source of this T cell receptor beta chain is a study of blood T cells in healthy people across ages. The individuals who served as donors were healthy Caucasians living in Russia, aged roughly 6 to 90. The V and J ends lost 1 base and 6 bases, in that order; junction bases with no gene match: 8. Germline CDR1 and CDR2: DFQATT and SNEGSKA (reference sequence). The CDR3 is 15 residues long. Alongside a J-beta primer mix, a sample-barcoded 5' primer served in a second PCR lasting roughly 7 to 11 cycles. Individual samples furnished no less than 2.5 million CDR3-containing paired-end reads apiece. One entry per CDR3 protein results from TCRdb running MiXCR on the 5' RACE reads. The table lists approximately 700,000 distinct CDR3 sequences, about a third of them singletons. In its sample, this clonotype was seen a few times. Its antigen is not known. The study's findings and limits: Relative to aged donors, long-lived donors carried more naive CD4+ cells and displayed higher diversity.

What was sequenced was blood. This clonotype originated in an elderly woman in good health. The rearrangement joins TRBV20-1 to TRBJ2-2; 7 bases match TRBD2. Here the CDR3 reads CSARGFGGGPGELFF. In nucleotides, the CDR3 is TGCAGTGCTAGAGGTTTTGGGGGGGGACCCGGGGAGCTGTTTTTT.